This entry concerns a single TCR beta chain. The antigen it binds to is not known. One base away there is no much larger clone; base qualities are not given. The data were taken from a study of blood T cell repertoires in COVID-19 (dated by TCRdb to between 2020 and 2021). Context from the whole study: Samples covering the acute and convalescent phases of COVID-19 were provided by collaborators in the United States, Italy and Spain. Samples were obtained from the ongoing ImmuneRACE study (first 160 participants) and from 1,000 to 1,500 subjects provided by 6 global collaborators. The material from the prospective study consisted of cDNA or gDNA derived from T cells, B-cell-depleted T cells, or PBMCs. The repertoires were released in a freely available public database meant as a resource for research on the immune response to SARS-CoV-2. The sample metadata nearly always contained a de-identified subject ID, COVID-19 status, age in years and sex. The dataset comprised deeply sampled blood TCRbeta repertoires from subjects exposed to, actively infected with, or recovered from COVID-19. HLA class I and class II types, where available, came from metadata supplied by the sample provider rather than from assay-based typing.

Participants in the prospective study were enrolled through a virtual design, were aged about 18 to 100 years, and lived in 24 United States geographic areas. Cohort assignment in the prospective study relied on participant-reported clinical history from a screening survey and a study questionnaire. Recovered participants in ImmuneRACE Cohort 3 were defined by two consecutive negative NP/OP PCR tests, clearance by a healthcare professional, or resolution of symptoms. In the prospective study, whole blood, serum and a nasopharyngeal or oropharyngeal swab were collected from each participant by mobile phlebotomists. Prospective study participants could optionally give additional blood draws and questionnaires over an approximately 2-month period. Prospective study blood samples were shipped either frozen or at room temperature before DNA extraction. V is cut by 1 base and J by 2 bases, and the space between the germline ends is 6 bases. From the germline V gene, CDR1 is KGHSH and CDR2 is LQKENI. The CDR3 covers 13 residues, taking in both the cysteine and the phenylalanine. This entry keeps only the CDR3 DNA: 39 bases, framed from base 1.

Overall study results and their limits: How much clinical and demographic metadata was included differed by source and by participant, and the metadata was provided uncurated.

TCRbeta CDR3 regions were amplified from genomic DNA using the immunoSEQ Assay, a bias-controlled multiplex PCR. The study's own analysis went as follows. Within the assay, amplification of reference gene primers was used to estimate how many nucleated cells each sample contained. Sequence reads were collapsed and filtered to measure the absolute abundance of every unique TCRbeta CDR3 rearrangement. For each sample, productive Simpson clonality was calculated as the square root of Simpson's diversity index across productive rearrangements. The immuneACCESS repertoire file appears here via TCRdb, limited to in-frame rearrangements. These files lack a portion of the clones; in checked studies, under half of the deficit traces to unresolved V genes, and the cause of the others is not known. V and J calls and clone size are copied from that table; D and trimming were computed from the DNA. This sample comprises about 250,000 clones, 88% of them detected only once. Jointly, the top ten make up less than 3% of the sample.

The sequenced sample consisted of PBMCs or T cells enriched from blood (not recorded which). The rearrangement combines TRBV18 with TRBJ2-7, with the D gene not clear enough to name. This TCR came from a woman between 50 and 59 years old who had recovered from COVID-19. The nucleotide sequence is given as TGTGCCAGCTCACCACGGCGGACCTACGAGCAGTACTTC. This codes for CASSPRRTYEQYF.